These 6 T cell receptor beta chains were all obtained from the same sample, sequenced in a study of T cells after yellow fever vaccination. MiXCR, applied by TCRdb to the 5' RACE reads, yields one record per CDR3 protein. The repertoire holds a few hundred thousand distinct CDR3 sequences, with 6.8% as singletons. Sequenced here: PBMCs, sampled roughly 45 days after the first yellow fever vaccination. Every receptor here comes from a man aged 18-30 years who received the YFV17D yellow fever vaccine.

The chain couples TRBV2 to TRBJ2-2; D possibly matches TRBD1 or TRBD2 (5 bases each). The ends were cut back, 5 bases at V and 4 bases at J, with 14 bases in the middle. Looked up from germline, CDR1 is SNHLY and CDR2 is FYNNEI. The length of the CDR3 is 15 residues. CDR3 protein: CASSYGTDLTGELFF. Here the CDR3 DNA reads TGTGCCAGCAGTTACGGGACGGATCTCACCGGGGAGCTGTTTTTT.

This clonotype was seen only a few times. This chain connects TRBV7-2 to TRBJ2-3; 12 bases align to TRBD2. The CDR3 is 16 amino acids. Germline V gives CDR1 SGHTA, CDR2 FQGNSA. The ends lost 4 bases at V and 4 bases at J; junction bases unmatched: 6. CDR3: CASSSRASGGADTQYF. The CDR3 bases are TGTGCCAGCAGCTCCCGGGCTAGCGGGGGGGCAGATACGCAGTATTTT. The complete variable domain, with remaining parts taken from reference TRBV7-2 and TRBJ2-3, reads GAGVSQSPSNKVTEKGKDVELRCDPISGHTALYWYRQSLGQGLEFLIYFQGNSAPDKSGLPSDRFSAERTGGSVSTLTIQRTQQEDSAVYLCASSSRASGGADTQYFGPGTRLTVL.

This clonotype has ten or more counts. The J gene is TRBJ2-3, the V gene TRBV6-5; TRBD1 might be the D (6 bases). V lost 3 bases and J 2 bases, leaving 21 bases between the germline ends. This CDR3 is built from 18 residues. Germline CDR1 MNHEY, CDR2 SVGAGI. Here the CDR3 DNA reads TGTGCCAGCAGTTATACCTCCGGAGGACAGCGTCTCACAGATACGCAGTATTTT. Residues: CASSYTSGGQRLTDTQYF.

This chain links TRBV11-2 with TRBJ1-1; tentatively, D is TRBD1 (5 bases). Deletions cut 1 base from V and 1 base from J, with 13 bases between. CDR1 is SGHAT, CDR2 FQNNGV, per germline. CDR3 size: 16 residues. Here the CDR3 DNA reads TGTGCCAGCAGCTTAGTATTGGCGGGGGGGAACACTGAAGCTTTCTTT. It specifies CASSLVLAGGNTEAFF.

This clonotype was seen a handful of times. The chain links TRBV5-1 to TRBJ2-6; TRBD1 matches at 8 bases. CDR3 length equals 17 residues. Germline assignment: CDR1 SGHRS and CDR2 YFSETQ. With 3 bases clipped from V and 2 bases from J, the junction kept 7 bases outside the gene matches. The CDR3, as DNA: TGCGCCAGCAGCTGGACGCAACAGGGGGCTGGGGCCAACGTCCTGACTTTC. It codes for CASSWTQQGAGANVLTF.

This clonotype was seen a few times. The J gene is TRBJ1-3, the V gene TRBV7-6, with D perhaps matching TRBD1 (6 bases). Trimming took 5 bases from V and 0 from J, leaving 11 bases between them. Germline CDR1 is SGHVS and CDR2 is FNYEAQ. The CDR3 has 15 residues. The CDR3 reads CASSADRSSGNTIYF. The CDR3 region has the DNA TGTGCCAGCAGCGCGGACAGATCCTCTGGAAACACCATATATTTT.